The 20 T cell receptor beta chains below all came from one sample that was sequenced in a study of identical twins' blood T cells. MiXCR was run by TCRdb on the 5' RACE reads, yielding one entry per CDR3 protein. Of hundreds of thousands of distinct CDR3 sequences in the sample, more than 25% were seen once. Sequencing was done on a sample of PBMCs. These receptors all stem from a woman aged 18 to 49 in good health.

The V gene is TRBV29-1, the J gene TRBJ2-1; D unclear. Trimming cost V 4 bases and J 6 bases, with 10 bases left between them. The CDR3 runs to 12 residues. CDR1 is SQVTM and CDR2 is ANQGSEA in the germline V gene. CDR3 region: CSVASGFNEQFF. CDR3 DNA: TGCAGCGTTGCCTCCGGTTTCAATGAGCAGTTCTTC.

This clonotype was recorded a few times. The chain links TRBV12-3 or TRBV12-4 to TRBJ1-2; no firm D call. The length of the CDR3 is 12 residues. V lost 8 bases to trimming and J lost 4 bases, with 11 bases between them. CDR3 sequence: CASGTRSYGYTF. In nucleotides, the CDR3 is TGTGCCAGCGGCACAAGGAGCTATGGCTACACCTTC.

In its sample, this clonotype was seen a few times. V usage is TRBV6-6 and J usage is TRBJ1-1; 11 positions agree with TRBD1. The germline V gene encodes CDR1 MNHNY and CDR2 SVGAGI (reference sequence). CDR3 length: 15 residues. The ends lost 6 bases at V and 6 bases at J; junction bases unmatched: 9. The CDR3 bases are TGTGCCAGCAGAAGGACAGGGGGCCCGATATCTGAAGCTTTCTTT. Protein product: CASRRTGGPISEAFF.

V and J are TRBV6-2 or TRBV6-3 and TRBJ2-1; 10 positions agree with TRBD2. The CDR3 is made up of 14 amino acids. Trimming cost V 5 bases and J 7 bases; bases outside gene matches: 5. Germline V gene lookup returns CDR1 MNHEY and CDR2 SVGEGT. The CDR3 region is CASSKAGGRNEQFF. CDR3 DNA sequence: TGTGCCAGCAGTAAAGCGGGAGGGCGGAATGAGCAGTTCTTC.

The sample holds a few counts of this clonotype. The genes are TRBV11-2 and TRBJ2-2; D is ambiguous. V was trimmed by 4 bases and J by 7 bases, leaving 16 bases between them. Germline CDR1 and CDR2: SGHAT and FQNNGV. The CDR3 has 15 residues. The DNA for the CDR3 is TGTGCCAGCAGCTCAAGGTGGAAATTAAACGGGGAGCTGTTTTTT. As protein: CASSSRWKLNGELFF.

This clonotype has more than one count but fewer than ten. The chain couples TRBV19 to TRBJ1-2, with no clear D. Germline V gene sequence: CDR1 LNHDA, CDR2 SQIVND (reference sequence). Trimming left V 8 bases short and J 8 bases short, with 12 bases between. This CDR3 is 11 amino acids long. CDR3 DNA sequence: TGTGCCAGTCCTGGCGTGGACGGCTACACCTTC. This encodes CASPGVDGYTF.

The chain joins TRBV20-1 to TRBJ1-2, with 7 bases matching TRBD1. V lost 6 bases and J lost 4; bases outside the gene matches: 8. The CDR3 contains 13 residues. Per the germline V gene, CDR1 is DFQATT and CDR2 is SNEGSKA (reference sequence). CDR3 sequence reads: CSARTGLFYGYTF. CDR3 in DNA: TGCAGTGCGCGGACAGGCCTGTTCTATGGCTACACCTTC.

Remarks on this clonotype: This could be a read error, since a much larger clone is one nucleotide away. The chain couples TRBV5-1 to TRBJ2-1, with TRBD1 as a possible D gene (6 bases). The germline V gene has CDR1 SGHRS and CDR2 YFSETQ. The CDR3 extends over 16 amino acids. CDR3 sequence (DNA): TGCGCCAGCAGCTGGGACACCAGGAACTCCTACAATGGGCAGTTCTTC. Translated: CASSWDTRNSYNGQFF. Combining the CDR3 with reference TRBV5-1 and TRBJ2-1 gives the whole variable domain KAGVTQTPRYLIKTRGQQVTLSCSPISGHRSVSWYQQTPGQGLQFLFEYFSETQRNKGNFPGRFSGRQFSNSRSEMNVSTLELGDSALYLCASSWDTRNSYNGQFFGPGTRLTVL.

This CDR3 is CASNDRGLDTEAFF. In nucleotides, the CDR3 is TGTGCCAGCAATGACAGGGGGCTCGACACTGAAGCTTTCTTT. This chain connects TRBV2 to TRBJ1-1; 10 positions agree with TRBD1. The length of the CDR3 is 14 residues. With 7 bases clipped from V and 3 bases from J, the junction kept 5 bases outside the gene matches. The germline CDR1 and CDR2 sequences are SNHLY and FYNNEI.

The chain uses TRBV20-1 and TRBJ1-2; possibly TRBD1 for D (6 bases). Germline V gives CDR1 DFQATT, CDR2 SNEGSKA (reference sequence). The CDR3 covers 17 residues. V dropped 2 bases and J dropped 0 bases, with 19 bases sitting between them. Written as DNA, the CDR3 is TGCAGTGCTAGAACCACTAAAGGGGGGATTTCTAACTATGGCTACACCTTC. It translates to CSARTTKGGISNYGYTF.

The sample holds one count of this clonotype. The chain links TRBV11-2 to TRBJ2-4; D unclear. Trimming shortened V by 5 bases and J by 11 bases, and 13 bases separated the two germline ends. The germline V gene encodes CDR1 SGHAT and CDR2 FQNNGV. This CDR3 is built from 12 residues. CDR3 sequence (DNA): TGTGCCAGCAGCACTCGACTCGGCCTTCAGTACTTC. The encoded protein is CASSTRLGLQYF. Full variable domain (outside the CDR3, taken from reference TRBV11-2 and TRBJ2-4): EAGVAQSPRYKIIEKRQSVAFWCNPISGHATLYWYQQILGQGPKLLIQFQNNGVVDDSQLPKDRFSAERLKGVDSTLKIQPAKLEDSAVYLCASSTRLGLQYFGAGTRLSVL.

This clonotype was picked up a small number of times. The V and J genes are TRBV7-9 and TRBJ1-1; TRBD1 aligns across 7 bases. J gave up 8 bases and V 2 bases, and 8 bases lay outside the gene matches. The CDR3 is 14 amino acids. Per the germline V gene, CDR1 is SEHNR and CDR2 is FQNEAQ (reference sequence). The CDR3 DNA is TGTGCCAGCAGCTTAATATCAGGGGGAGCCGAAGCTTTCTTT. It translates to CASSLISGGAEAFF.

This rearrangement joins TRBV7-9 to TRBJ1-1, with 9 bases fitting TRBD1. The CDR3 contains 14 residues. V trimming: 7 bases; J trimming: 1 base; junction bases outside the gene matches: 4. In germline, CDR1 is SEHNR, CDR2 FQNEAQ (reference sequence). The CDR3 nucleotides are TGTGCCAGCACGCCGGACAGGGGGAACACTGAAGCTTTCTTT. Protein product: CASTPDRGNTEAFF.

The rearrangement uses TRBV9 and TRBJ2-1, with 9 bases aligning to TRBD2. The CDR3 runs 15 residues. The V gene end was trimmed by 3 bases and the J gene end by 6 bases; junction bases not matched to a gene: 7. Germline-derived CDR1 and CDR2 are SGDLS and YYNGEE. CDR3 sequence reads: CASSEGLAPLNEQFF. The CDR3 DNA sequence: TGTGCCAGCAGCGAGGGACTAGCACCACTCAATGAGCAGTTCTTC.

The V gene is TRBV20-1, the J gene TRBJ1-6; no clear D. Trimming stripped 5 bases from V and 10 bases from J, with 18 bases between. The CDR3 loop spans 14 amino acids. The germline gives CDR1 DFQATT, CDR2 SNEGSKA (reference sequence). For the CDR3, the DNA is TGCAGTGCTGACGGAGCAGGTGGACGATCACCCCTCCACTTT. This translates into CSADGAGGRSPLHF.

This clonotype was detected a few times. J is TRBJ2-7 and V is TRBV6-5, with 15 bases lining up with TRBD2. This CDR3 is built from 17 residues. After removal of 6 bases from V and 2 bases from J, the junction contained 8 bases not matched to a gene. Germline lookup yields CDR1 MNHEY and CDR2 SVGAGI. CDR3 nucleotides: TGTGCCAGCAGCTTTGGGACTAGCGGGAGGCCTGCCTACGAGCAGTACTTC. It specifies CASSFGTSGRPAYEQYF.

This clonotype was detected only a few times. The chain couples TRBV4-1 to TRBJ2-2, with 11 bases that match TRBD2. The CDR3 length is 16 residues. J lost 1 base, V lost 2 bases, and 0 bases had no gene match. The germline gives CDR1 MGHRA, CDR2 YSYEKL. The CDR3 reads CASSQLAGGNTGELFF. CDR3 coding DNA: TGCGCCAGCAGCCAACTAGCGGGAGGGAACACCGGGGAGCTGTTTTTT.

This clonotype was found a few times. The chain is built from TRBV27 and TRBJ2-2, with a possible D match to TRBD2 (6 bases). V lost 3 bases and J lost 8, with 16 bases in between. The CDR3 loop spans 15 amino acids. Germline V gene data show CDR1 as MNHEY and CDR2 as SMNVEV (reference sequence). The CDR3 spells CASSFSPFLAGELFF. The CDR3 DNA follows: TGTGCCAGCAGTTTTTCCCCCTTTCTAGCGGGGGAGCTGTTTTTT.

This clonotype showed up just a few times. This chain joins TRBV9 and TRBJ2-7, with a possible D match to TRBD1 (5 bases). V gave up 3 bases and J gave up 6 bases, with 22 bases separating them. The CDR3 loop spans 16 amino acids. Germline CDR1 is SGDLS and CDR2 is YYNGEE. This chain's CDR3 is CASSEGHPTIAFEQYF. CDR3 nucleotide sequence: TGTGCCAGCAGCGAGGGGCACCCAACCATCGCATTCGAGCAGTACTTC. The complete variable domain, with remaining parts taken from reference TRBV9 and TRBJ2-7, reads DSGVTQTPKHLITATGQRVTLRCSPRSGDLSVYWYQQSLDQGLQFLIQYYNGEERAKGNILERFSAQQFPDLHSELNLSSLELGDSALYFCASSEGHPTIAFEQYFGPGTRLTVT.

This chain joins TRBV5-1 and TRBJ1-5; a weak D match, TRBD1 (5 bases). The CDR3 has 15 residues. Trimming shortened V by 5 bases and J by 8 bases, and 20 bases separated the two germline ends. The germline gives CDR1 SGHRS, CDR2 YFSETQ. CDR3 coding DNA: TGCGCCAGCAGACCAACCGGGACCCTTACGGAGCCCCAGCATTTT. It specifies CASRPTGTLTEPQHF.